These T cell receptor beta chains were read from a single sample in a study of cytomegalovirus exposure and HLA in healthy donors. Libraries were prepared by immunoSEQ multiplex PCR; TCRdb keeps only in-frame clonotypes and omits some of them. The sample has approximately 300,000 clones; 70% to 90% are singletons. The sample consisted of PBMCs. Source of these receptors: a woman between 18 and 30 years old in good health and CMV-seronegative. The CDR3 runs from the conserved cysteine through the conserved F or W. The D gene is left open where the match is weak. Size is stated for part of the rows, as once, few or many counts, or as a class when the clone is expanded.

d_call | cdr3_length | clone_size | j_call | v_call | cdr3_aa | cdr3_nt
- | 13 | - | TRBJ2-1 | TRBV29-1 | CSGRAGSYNEQFF | TGCAGCGGCCGAGCGGGTTCCTACAATGAGCAGTTCTTC
- | 12 | - | TRBJ2-7 | TRBV18 | CASSPQNYEQYF | TGTGCCAGCTCACCGCAGAACTACGAGCAGTACTTC
- | 15 | - | TRBJ2-2 | TRBV9 | CASSVSLAGTGELFF | TGTGCCAGCAGCGTAAGCCTAGCTGGAACCGGGGAGCTGTTTTTT
TRBD1 | 13 | - | TRBJ1-1 | TRBV9 | CASTATGGTEAFF | TGTGCCAGCACCGCGACAGGGGGCACTGAAGCTTTCTTT
TRBD1 | 15 | once | TRBJ1-2 | TRBV9 | CASNSGTGVPYGYTF | TGTGCCAGCAACTCCGGGACAGGGGTGCCCTATGGCTACACCTTC
TRBD2 | 17 | once | TRBJ2-1 | TRBV9 | CASSFRGGLAGVGEQFF | TGTGCCAGCAGCTTCCGTGGGGGACTAGCGGGAGTGGGTGAGCAGTTCTTC
- | 13 | - | TRBJ2-7 | TRBV11-2 | CASSLVQGYEQYF | TGTGCCAGCAGCTTAGTGCAGGGCTACGAGCAGTACTTC
- | 12 | - | TRBJ2-1 | TRBV2 | CATTRSWIEQFF | TGTGCCACCACTAGGAGTTGGATTGAGCAGTTCTTC
TRBD1 | 18 | - | TRBJ2-5 | TRBV5-6 | CASSVSPGQGMWQETQYF | TGTGCCAGCAGCGTATCACCGGGACAGGGGATGTGGCAAGAGACCCAGTACTTC
TRBD2 | 15 | - | TRBJ2-7 | TRBV13 | CASSHALAGEDEQYF | TGTGCCAGCAGCCACGCCCTAGCGGGAGAGGACGAGCAGTACTTC
TRBD1 | 15 | - | TRBJ2-3 | TRBV5-1 | CASSEGAGGTDTQYF | TGCGCCAGCAGCGAGGGGGCAGGGGGTACAGATACGCAGTATTTT
TRBD2 | 15 | - | TRBJ2-1 | TRBV9 | CASSVGLAGYNEQFF | TGTGCCAGCAGCGTAGGGCTAGCGGGATACAATGAGCAGTTCTTC
- | 14 | - | TRBJ2-7 | TRBV7-7 | CASSAGTASYEQYF | TGTGCCAGCAGCGCGGGGACGGCCTCCTACGAGCAGTACTTC
- | 12 | - | TRBJ2-5 | TRBV1 | CTSSREEETQYF | TGCACCAGCAGCCGGGAGGAAGAGACCCAGTACTTC
- | 10 | - | TRBJ1-1 | TRBV18 | CARDRAGAFF | TGTGCCAGGGATCGGGCGGGAGCTTTCTTT
- | 15 | - | TRBJ2-1 | TRBV5-1 | CASRDGTSLYNEQFF | TGCGCCAGCAGGGATGGGACTTCACTCTACAATGAGCAGTTCTTC
TRBD2 | 18 | - | TRBJ2-7 | TRBV7-2 | CASSRTGTSGAPGYEQYF | TGTGCCAGCAGTCGAACCGGGACTAGCGGGGCCCCGGGGTACGAGCAGTACTTC
TRBD1 | 14 | - | TRBJ2-7 | TRBV4-3 | CASSQRDRGDEQYF | TGCGCCAGCAGCCAAAGGGACAGGGGGGACGAGCAGTACTTC
- | 14 | - | TRBJ1-1 | TRBV4-3 | CASSQEGARAEAFF | TGCGCCAGCAGCCAAGAGGGGGCACGAGCTGAAGCTTTCTTT
TRBD1 | 16 | - | TRBJ2-2 | TRBV27 | CASSLSGTGITGELFF | TGTGCCAGCAGTTTATCAGGGACAGGGATCACCGGGGAGCTGTTTTTT
TRBD1 | 15 | - | TRBJ2-7 | TRBV7-8 | CASSLGPRGLYEQYF | TGTGCCAGCAGCTTAGGGCCCAGGGGGCTATACGAGCAGTACTTC
- | 14 | few | TRBJ2-5 | TRBV11-2 | CASSSKTGQETQYF | TGTGCCAGCAGCTCAAAGACTGGACAAGAGACCCAGTACTTC
TRBD2 | 14 | - | TRBJ2-1 | TRBV5-6 | CASSMTSGYNEQFF | TGTGCCAGCAGTATGACTAGCGGCTACAATGAGCAGTTCTTC
- | 15 | - | TRBJ2-7 | TRBV7-2 | CASSQMGQGGLEQYF | TGTGCCAGCAGCCAAATGGGGCAGGGGGGCCTCGAGCAGTACTTC
- | 13 | - | TRBJ1-1 | TRBV7-8 | CASSSTENTEAFF | TGTGCCAGCAGCTCGACTGAGAACACTGAAGCTTTCTTT
- | 13 | - | TRBJ2-2 | TRBV2 | CASPDSNTGELFF | TGTGCCAGCCCGGACAGTAACACCGGGGAGCTGTTTTTT
- | 16 | - | TRBJ1-3 | TRBV25-1 | CASNPAEANSGNTIYF | TGTGCCAGCAACCCGGCGGAGGCTAACTCTGGAAACACCATATATTTT
TRBD2 | 17 | - | TRBJ2-1 | TRBV7-9 | CASSLAAGLAGGDEQFF | TGTGCCAGCAGCTTAGCGGCCGGACTAGCGGGAGGGGATGAGCAGTTCTTC
TRBD2 | 17 | - | TRBJ2-1 | TRBV2 | CASSELGLAGSYNEQFF | TGTGCCAGCAGTGAACTGGGACTAGCGGGGTCCTACAATGAGCAGTTCTTC
- | 15 | - | TRBJ2-5 | TRBV6-5 | CASSPIVGGQETQYF | TGTGCCAGCAGCCCTATCGTCGGGGGCCAAGAGACCCAGTACTTC
TRBD1 | 15 | once | TRBJ2-7 | TRBV6-5 | CASSPDRGRRYEQYF | TGTGCCAGCAGTCCGGACAGGGGGCGAAGGTACGAGCAGTACTTC
TRBD1 | 15 | - | TRBJ2-1 | TRBV28 | CASSSPGTGNNEQFF | TGTGCCAGCAGTTCTCCCGGGACAGGGAACAATGAGCAGTTCTTC
- | 11 | - | TRBJ2-3 | TRBV9 | CASSSSDTQYF | TGTGCCAGCAGCTCTTCAGATACGCAGTATTTT
TRBD1 | 13 | few | TRBJ1-5 | TRBV6-1 | CASNAQGYQPQHF | TGTGCCAGCAACGCACAGGGGTATCAGCCCCAGCATTTT
- | 13 | few | TRBJ1-1 | TRBV7-9 | CASRNTGTTEAFF | TGTGCCAGCAGAAACACCGGGACAACTGAAGCTTTCTTT
TRBD2 | 19 | - | TRBJ2-1 | TRBV10-3 | CAISEWGGLAGGPANEQFF | TGTGCCATCAGTGAGTGGGGAGGACTAGCGGGAGGGCCCGCCAATGAGCAGTTCTTC
TRBD1 | 14 | - | TRBJ2-7 | TRBV13 | CASSPEQGSGEQYF | TGTGCCAGCAGCCCAGAACAGGGGAGCGGCGAGCAGTACTTC